The rows below give T cell receptor beta chains drawn from one sample of a study of blood T cells in healthy people across ages. TCRdb reprocessed the 5' RACE reads via MiXCR and lists one record per CDR3 protein. Seen here are 800,000 to 950,000 distinct CDR3 sequences, about 28% observed once, and the top ten hold 10%. In addition, the sample was reused for a study of T cells of mothers and their children.

The sample taken for sequencing was blood. The receptors originated from a woman in her forties in good health. Both conserved end residues are part of each CDR3. The D gene is left open where the match is weak. Rows give clone size only sometimes, using once, few, many, or a class for an expanded clone.

V	length	size	D	J	CDR3	DNA
TRBV5-1	13	-	-	TRBJ2-3	CASSEVPTDTQYF	TGCGCCAGCAGCGAGGTCCCCACAGATACGCAGTATTTT
TRBV4-3	14	few	-	TRBJ1-2	CASSQEMRGYGYTF	TGCGCCAGCAGCCAAGAAATGAGGGGCTATGGCTACACCTTC
TRBV7-9	13	many	-	TRBJ2-7	CASEGGDSYEQYF	TGTGCCAGCGAAGGAGGAGACTCCTACGAGCAGTACTTC
TRBV6-6	14	-	-	TRBJ2-5	CASSYATPTETQYF	TGTGCCAGCAGTTACGCGACACCCACAGAGACCCAGTACTTC
TRBV28	13	few	-	TRBJ1-5	CASSKGFNQPQHF	TGTGCCAGCAGTAAGGGCTTCAATCAGCCCCAGCATTTT
TRBV12-3/TRBV12-4	15	few	TRBD2	TRBJ2-3	CASSPERGGRDTQYF	TGTGCCAGCAGTCCCGAGCGGGGGGGCCGAGATACGCAGTATTTT
TRBV6-2/TRBV6-3	15	-	-	TRBJ2-7	CASSYQSQGRYEQYF	TGTGCCAGCAGTTACCAATCCCAGGGGAGGTACGAGCAGTACTTC
TRBV28	13	-	TRBD1	TRBJ1-1	CASTPGGRTEAFF	TGTGCCAGCACCCCAGGGGGAAGGACTGAAGCTTTCTTT
TRBV29-1	12	few	-	TRBJ1-2	CSVKWGTKGYTF	TGCAGCGTTAAGTGGGGAACGAAGGGCTACACCTTC
TRBV18	17	-	-	TRBJ1-2	CASSPRFQGRGDYGYTF	TGTGCCAGCTCACCGAGGTTTCAGGGCCGGGGGGACTATGGCTACACCTTC
TRBV2	15	many	-	TRBJ2-1	CASSRTGAGYNEQFF	TGTGCCAGCAGTCGAACTGGGGCCGGCTACAATGAGCAGTTCTTC
TRBV5-1	16	-	TRBD2	TRBJ2-1	CASSTSGTASYNEQFF	TGCGCCAGCTCTACTAGCGGGACCGCTTCCTACAATGAGCAGTTCTTC
TRBV18	15	few	TRBD1	TRBJ2-7	CASSNLGQGAYEQYF	TGTGCCAGCTCAAATTTAGGACAGGGGGCCTACGAGCAGTACTTC
TRBV4-2	15	few	-	TRBJ2-7	CASSHLGGGTYEQYF	TGTGCCAGCAGCCATCTGGGGGGCGGAACCTACGAGCAGTACTTC
TRBV19	14	-	TRBD2	TRBJ2-3	CASRTSGRTDTQYF	TGTGCCAGTAGGACTAGCGGCCGCACAGATACGCAGTATTTT
TRBV12-3/TRBV12-4	16	-	TRBD2	TRBJ2-3	CASSLVAGGPLDTQYF	TGTGCCAGCAGTTTAGTGGCGGGGGGGCCTTTAGATACGCAGTATTTT
TRBV7-9	14	many	-	TRBJ1-6	CASSVEQYNSPLHF	TGTGCCAGCAGCGTTGAACAGTATAATTCACCCCTCCACTTT
TRBV28	13	few	-	TRBJ2-1	CASRLGAYNEQFF	TGTGCCAGCAGATTAGGCGCTTACAATGAGCAGTTCTTC
TRBV5-1	20	-	TRBD2	TRBJ2-3	CASSLALAGGVLSSTDTQYF	TGCGCCAGCAGCTTGGCCCTAGCGGGGGGAGTCCTCTCTAGCACAGATACGCAGTATTTT
TRBV7-3	14	few	-	TRBJ2-1	CASSLSHGSNEQFF	TGTGCCAGCAGCTTATCTCACGGTAGCAATGAGCAGTTCTTC
TRBV29-1	15	-	-	TRBJ2-5	CSVEPYGQHQETQYF	TGCAGCGTTGAGCCGTACGGACAGCATCAAGAGACCCAGTACTTC
TRBV7-6	17	-	-	TRBJ2-2	CASSLGSVGGIAGELFF	TGTGCCAGCAGCTTAGGGTCTGTAGGCGGGATCGCCGGGGAGCTGTTTTTT
TRBV20-1	14	-	-	TRBJ1-1	CSARDVRANTEAFF	TGCAGTGCTAGAGATGTACGGGCGAACACTGAAGCTTTCTTT
TRBV9	14	few	-	TRBJ2-4	CASSASAATGIQYF	TGTGCCAGCAGCGCTTCGGCCGCCACGGGCATTCAGTACTTC
TRBV12-3/TRBV12-4	13	-	-	TRBJ1-5	CASTATGNQPQHF	TGTGCCAGCACCGCTACAGGGAATCAGCCCCAGCATTTT
TRBV19	13	few	-	TRBJ2-7	CASSDPVSEEQYF	TGTGCCAGTAGTGATCCGGTGTCCGAGGAGCAGTACTTC
TRBV6-1	15	-	-	TRBJ2-3	CASSVEAGPSDTQYF	TGTGCCAGCAGTGTTGAGGCGGGCCCCTCAGATACGCAGTATTTT
TRBV7-3	13	many	-	TRBJ2-3	CASSRDGTDTQYF	TGTGCCAGCAGCCGGGACGGCACAGATACGCAGTATTTT
TRBV6-1	16	-	-	TRBJ2-7	CATQHPREGNPYEQYF	TGTGCCACCCAGCACCCCCGTGAGGGCAATCCGTACGAGCAGTACTTC
TRBV5-1	15	few	-	TRBJ2-1	CASSLTRPSYNEQFF	TGCGCCAGCAGCTTGACACGGCCGTCCTACAATGAGCAGTTCTTC
TRBV20-1	15	-	-	TRBJ1-1	CSARLAGNMNTEAFF	TGCAGTGCTAGGTTAGCCGGGAACATGAACACTGAAGCTTTCTTT
TRBV20-1	16	-	TRBD1	TRBJ2-1	CSARFLGDSSYNEQFF	TGCAGTGCTAGGTTTTTGGGGGACAGCTCCTACAATGAGCAGTTCTTC
TRBV5-1	14	-	-	TRBJ2-7	CASSPTSISYEQYF	TGCGCCAGCAGCCCAACTAGTATCTCCTACGAGCAGTACTTC
TRBV9	14	-	TRBD2	TRBJ2-2	CASSVSGETGELFF	TGTGCCAGCAGCGTTAGCGGGGAAACCGGGGAGCTGTTTTTT
TRBV7-3	16	-	-	TRBJ2-3	CASSPSLGGRTDTQYF	TGTGCCAGCAGCCCCTCTCTCGGGGGGCGGACAGATACGCAGTATTTT
TRBV4-1	13	-	-	TRBJ2-4	CASSPSRKKEQYF	TGCGCCAGCAGTCCGTCCAGGAAGAAGGAGCAGTACTTC
TRBV5-1	13	many	-	TRBJ2-1	CASSLGRVNEQFF	TGCGCCAGCAGCTTGGGCAGGGTCAATGAGCAGTTCTTC
TRBV2	20	-	TRBD1	TRBJ2-5	CASSDVYAPGTGLPQETQYF	TGTGCCAGCAGTGACGTGTACGCACCCGGGACAGGGCTACCACAAGAGACCCAGTACTTC
TRBV12-3/TRBV12-4	15	few	TRBD2	TRBJ2-1	CASSVLAGLGDEQFF	TGTGCCAGCAGTGTACTAGCGGGCCTCGGCGATGAGCAGTTCTTC
TRBV5-1	15	few	-	TRBJ1-5	CASSLVPGLNQPQHF	TGCGCCAGCAGCTTGGTGCCAGGCCTCAATCAGCCCCAGCATTTT